This T cell receptor (beta chain) was captured in a study of blood T cell repertoires in COVID-19. Study-wide context: The study drew acute and convalescent COVID-19 samples from the United States, Italy and Spain.

Sequenced by immunoSEQ multiplex PCR; TCRdb stores in-frame clones only, minus some. The repertoire holds around 160,000 clones, approximately 80% seen once, with approximately 12% in the top ten. The length of the CDR3 is 14 residues. The V gene end was trimmed by 0 bases and the J gene end by 6 bases; junction bases not matched to a gene: 1. Germline CDR1 reads PRHDT; CDR2 reads FYEKMQ (reference sequence). Self-reported history from a screening survey and questionnaire set each donor's cohort. This chain joins TRBV13 and TRBJ1-5, with 8 bases lining up with TRBD1. The sequenced sample was PBMCs or T cells enriched from blood (not recorded which). This clonotype originated in a woman aged 55-75 years who had recovered from COVID-19. The CDR3 bases are TGTGCCAGCAGCTTAGGAACAGGGGGTCAGCCCCAGCATTTT. Its translation: CASSLGTGGQPQHF.